The next 18 T cell receptor beta chains were all read from a single sample in a study of cytomegalovirus exposure and HLA in healthy donors. This PCR relied on a set of 60 Vbeta primers and 13 Jbeta primers. Sequencing used immunoSEQ multiplex PCR; TCRdb keeps in-frame clones, though not all of them. This table holds over 85,000 clones, approximately 86% found once. Sequenced: PBMCs. These TCRs come from a middle-aged man in good health and CMV-seronegative.

The chain uses TRBV13 and TRBJ1-1; possible D gene TRBD1, 6 bases. Germline V CDR1 and CDR2: PRHDT, FYEKMQ (reference sequence). V was shortened by 5 bases and J by 3 bases, with 16 bases between the two germline ends. The CDR3 runs 15 residues. The CDR3 is CASSGAETGHTEAFF. In DNA, the CDR3 is TGTGCCAGCAGCGGAGCTGAGACAGGCCACACTGAAGCTTTCTTT.

The genes are TRBV28 and TRBJ2-7, with 9 bases aligning to TRBD1. Trimming cost V 3 bases and J 4 bases; bases outside gene matches: 4. CDR3 length equals 14 residues. Germline CDR1 is MDHEN and CDR2 is SYDVKM. CDR3 in DNA: TGTGCCAGCAGTTTCCCCGGGACAGGGTACGAGCAGTACTTC. This encodes CASSFPGTGYEQYF.

The chain recombines TRBV5-1 with TRBJ1-4; D is possibly TRBD1 (6 bases). Trimming cost V 0 bases and J 9 bases, with 12 bases left between them. This CDR3 is built from 14 residues. Germline CDR1 SGHRS, CDR2 YFSETQ. The CDR3 loop reads CASSLGQVGQKLFF. In DNA form, the CDR3 reads TGCGCCAGCAGCTTGGGACAGGTCGGTCAAAAACTGTTTTTT.

The table lists this clone with a few counts. The chain links TRBV4-2 to TRBJ1-5; no reliable D call. V was cut by 4 bases and J by 2 bases, with 18 bases left in between. Per germline, CDR1 LGHNA and CDR2 YNFKEQ. The CDR3 extends over 17 amino acids. The CDR3 DNA reads as TGTGCCAGCAGCCGTCCGGAGGGAAGAGGAGGCAATCAGCCCCAGCATTTT. This translates into CASSRPEGRGGNQPQHF.

The chain is built from TRBV11-2 and TRBJ1-1; D is unclear. Between the trimmed V and J ends, which lost 5 bases and 5 bases, there was a span of 9 bases. In germline, CDR1 is SGHAT, CDR2 FQNNGV. The CDR3 extends over 12 amino acids. This CDR3 reads CASSPRGTEAFF. DNA for the CDR3: TGTGCCAGCAGCCCCCGAGGGACTGAAGCTTTCTTT. The full variable domain, its missing parts supplied by reference TRBV11-2 and TRBJ1-1, is EAGVAQSPRYKIIEKRQSVAFWCNPISGHATLYWYQQILGQGPKLLIQFQNNGVVDDSQLPKDRFSAERLKGVDSTLKIQPAKLEDSAVYLCASSPRGTEAFFGQGTRLTVV.

This CDR3 reads CASSPRGGNQPQHF. The CDR3 DNA sequence: TGTGCCAGCAGCCCTCGAGGGGGAAACCAGCCCCAGCATTTT. The chain links TRBV7-2 to TRBJ1-5, with TRBD1 as a possible D gene (6 bases). Germline CDR1 is SGHTA and CDR2 is FQGNSA. The CDR3 contains 14 residues. Trimming left V 5 bases short and J 7 bases short, with 15 bases between.

This clone was seen a handful of times. The chain joins TRBV5-4 to TRBJ2-5; D might be TRBD1 (5 bases). The CDR3 loop spans 15 amino acids. Trimming shortened V by 1 base and J by 5 bases, and 15 bases separated the two germline ends. Germline V gene sequence: CDR1 SGHNT, CDR2 YYREEE (reference sequence). In nucleotides, the CDR3 is TGTGCCAGCAGCTTGTGGCAGGGCCTTGAGGAGACCCAGTACTTC. Translated: CASSLWQGLEETQYF.

The chain combines TRBV6-5 with TRBJ2-3, with D possibly TRBD2 on 5 matching bases. This CDR3 spans 14 amino acids. Germline V gives CDR1 MNHEY, CDR2 SVGAGI. With 2 bases removed from V and 5 bases from J, the gap between germline ends came to 11 bases. CDR3 protein: CASSYRTGEDTQYF. In DNA form, the CDR3 reads TGTGCCAGCAGTTACCGGACTGGCGAAGATACGCAGTATTTT.

The genes are TRBV5-1 and TRBJ1-3; D may be TRBD1 (5 bases). Germline assignment: CDR1 SGHRS and CDR2 YFSETQ. V lost 1 base, J lost 2 bases, and 7 bases lay in between. This CDR3 region has 14 residues. The CDR3 DNA is TGCGCCAGCAGCTTGATGGGGCCTGGAAACACCATATATTTT. Protein sequence: CASSLMGPGNTIYF.

The gene calls are TRBV6-5 and TRBJ2-5; perhaps TRBD2 as D (5 bases). The DNA end favors TRBJ2-7, so the J call may be wrong. From germline, CDR1 is MNHEY and CDR2 SVGAGI. The CDR3 loop spans 12 amino acids. This chain's CDR3 is CASQNRDYEQYF. The CDR3, as DNA: TGTGCCAGCCAGAACCGGGACTACGAGCAGTACTTC.

With regard to this clone: In the same sample, other DNA sequences code for this CDR3. The chain is built from TRBV18 and TRBJ1-5, with D tentatively TRBD1 (5 bases). CDR3 length equals 14 residues. CDR1 is KGHSH and CDR2 is LQKENI in the germline V gene. Between the trimmed V and J ends, which lost 3 bases and 2 bases, there was a span of 8 bases. The CDR3 is CASSPGGGNQPQHF. In DNA form, the CDR3 reads TGTGCCAGCTCACCGGGGGGTGGCAATCAGCCCCAGCATTTT. Drawing the rest from reference TRBV18 and TRBJ1-5, the complete variable domain is NAGVMQNPRHLVRRRGQEARLRCSPMKGHSHVYWYRQLPEEGLKFMVYLQKENIIDESGMPKERFSAEFPKEGPSILRIQQVVRGDSAAYFCASSPGGGNQPQHFGDGTRLSIL.

V usage is TRBV25-1 and J usage is TRBJ2-1, with D perhaps matching TRBD1 (6 bases). The CDR3 consists of 12 residues. The V and J ends lost 2 bases and 12 bases respectively, with 11 bases between them. Germline-derived CDR1 and CDR2 are MGHDK and SYGVNS. The CDR3 DNA reads TGTGCCAGCAGTGAACGGGACACTCGGCAGTTCTTC. Translation gives CASSERDTRQFF. The full variable domain, its missing parts supplied by reference TRBV25-1 and TRBJ2-1, is EADIYQTPRYLVIGTGKKITLECSQTMGHDKMYWYQQDPGMELHLIHYSYGVNSTEKGDLSSESTVSRIRTEHFPLTLESARPSHTSQYLCASSERDTRQFFGPGTRLTVL.

The chain links TRBV5-4 to TRBJ1-5; D is possibly TRBD1 (5 bases). V lost 0 bases and J 4 bases, leaving 8 bases between the germline ends. CDR1 is SGHNT, CDR2 YYREEE, per germline (reference sequence). CDR3 length: 14 residues. The CDR3 loop is CASSLGGVNQPQHF. In nucleotides, the CDR3 is TGTGCCAGCAGCTTGGGGGGGGTGAATCAGCCCCAGCATTTT. The full variable domain, rest sourced from reference TRBV5-4 and TRBJ1-5, is ETGVTQSPTHLIKTRGQQVTLRCSSQSGHNTVSWYQQALGQGPQFIFQYYREEENGRGNFPPRFSGLQFPNYSSELNVNALELDDSALYLCASSLGGVNQPQHFGDGTRLSIL.

The chain uses TRBV5-1 and TRBJ1-1; D gene unclear. The germline gives CDR1 SGHRS, CDR2 YFSETQ. This CDR3 has 15 amino acids. With 3 bases removed from V and 3 bases from J, the gap between germline ends came to 15 bases. The CDR3 loop is CASSSTAPGDTEAFF. The CDR3 DNA reads TGCGCCAGCAGCTCAACCGCTCCGGGAGACACTGAAGCTTTCTTT.

The chain links TRBV11-2 to TRBJ2-2, with 10 bases lining up with TRBD2. Germline lookup yields CDR1 SGHAT and CDR2 FQNNGV. This CDR3 contains 16 residues. V lost 3 bases and J lost 7; bases outside the gene matches: 8. CDR3 region: CASSFGSGGAVGELFF. CDR3 nucleotide sequence: TGTGCCAGCAGCTTCGGAAGCGGGGGGGCAGTCGGGGAGCTGTTTTTT.

The chain recombines TRBV5-8 with TRBJ1-5, with TRBD1 as a possible D gene (6 bases). Germline V CDR1 and CDR2: SGHTS, YDEGEE. The V end was cut by 0 bases, the J end by 1 base, with 17 bases between. CDR3 length equals 18 residues. The CDR3 sequence is CASSLAGTSIGSNQPQHF. The CDR3, as DNA: TGTGCCAGCAGCTTGGCCGGGACAAGTATTGGGAGCAATCAGCCCCAGCATTTT.

The chain uses TRBV7-2 and TRBJ1-6; 7 bases are shared with TRBD1. V lost 1 base, J lost 14 bases, and 5 bases stayed unmatched. The germline CDR1 and CDR2 sequences are SGHTA and FQGNSA. This CDR3 comprises 13 residues. The CDR3 protein is CASSLGPGGALHF. CDR3 nucleotide sequence: TGTGCCAGCAGCTTAGGACCAGGGGGAGCCCTCCACTTT.

The chain links TRBV7-9 to TRBJ2-2; 7 bases fit TRBD1. With V trimmed by 5 bases and J by 1 base, 4 bases remained unmatched. CDR3 length equals 15 residues. Germline V lookup: CDR1 SEHNR, CDR2 FQNEAQ (reference sequence). The CDR3 coding sequence is TGTGCCAGCAGCGGCCGGGACAGGAACACCGGGGAGCTGTTTTTT. Residues: CASSGRDRNTGELFF.